Given below is one TCR beta chain in context. Antigen: not known. Assay used: immunoSEQ multiplex PCR; TCRdb lists only in-frame clones, some missing. The sample includes 12,000 or so clones, almost 85% of them seen just once. These data originate in a study of memory B cells and T cells in multiple sclerosis. CFSE-dim autoproliferating and CFSE-high non-proliferating T cells from unstimulated culture were sequenced separately. Cultures began with fewer than 5.5x10^7 CFSE-labeled PBMCs, unstimulated for 7 days, with replicate wells pooled. Without exogenous stimuli, 0.45 to 0.55 uM CFSE-labeled PBMCs were cultured serum-free. The ends were cut back, 4 bases at V and 2 bases at J, with 12 bases in the middle. Per germline, CDR1 GTSNPN and CDR2 SVGIG (reference sequence). The CDR3 totals 13 residues.

The sequenced sample was PBMCs from blood kept in culture. The source of this sequence is a human donor with multiple sclerosis. The rearrangement uses TRBV30 and TRBJ2-7, with TRBD2 as a possible D gene (6 bases). The CDR3 spells CAWTPGVTYEQYF. The DNA for the CDR3 is TGTGCCTGGACTCCGGGGGTCACCTACGAGCAGTACTTC. The variable domain in full, with the rest retrieved from reference TRBV30 and TRBJ2-7, is SQTIHQWPATLVQPVGSPLSLECTVEGTSNPNLYWYRQAAGRGLQLLFYSVGIGQISSEVPQNLSASRPQDRQFILSSKKLLLSDSGFYLCAWTPGVTYEQYFGPGTRLTVT.